The subject of this entry is one TCR beta chain. Its antigen is unknown. This sample is drawn from a study of CXCR3-negative and CXCR3-positive naive CD8 T cells (dated by TCRdb to about 2019). Background for the entire study: Some 150 million TRB reads were obtained in total, roughly 1.5 +/- 0.3 million reads per library. The diversity and physicochemical repertoire analyses included fewer than twelve donors pooled from two independent experiments. Naive subsets from about five donors and memory cells from 3 donors were included in the TRBV-TRBJ cluster analysis.

For sequencing, a NextSeq 550 was employed. The Human TCR Profiling Kit (MiLaboratory) was used to prepare UMI-labeled 5' RACE TRB cDNA libraries. The full amount of extracted RNA was used for cDNA synthesis, and the full amount of resulting cDNA was used for PCR amplification. Libraries were prepared in parallel with an identical number of PCR cycles. Concerning the study's data processing: About 50,000 +/- 10,000 unique UMI-labeled TRB cDNA molecules per library were extracted with MIGEC and MiXCR, with at least two reads per UMI required. Each library averaged 40,000 +/- 10,000 functional in-frame TRB CDR3 nucleotide clonotypes without stop codons. After downsampling to 5000 UMI-labeled TRB molecules per sample, diversity metrics, including normalized Shannon-Wiener and Chao1, were computed in VDJtools. VDJtools was used to calculate clonotype-size-weighted physicochemical properties of the central five CDR3 residues, namely interaction energy, strength, volume and Kidera factor 4. Each CDR3 protein sequence appears as one entry after TCRdb reprocessed the reads, and no DNA is included. What appears here as the V and J calls and clone size reflects TCRdb's work, not the paper's. The record for this sample contains 55,000 to 70,000 distinct CDR3 sequences. Clones ranked in the top ten supply 23% of the sample.

For every CD8+ T cell subset, over 250,000 cells were flow-sorted straight into RLT lysis buffer, and each subset was sorted in triplicate. Peripheral blood mononuclear cells were isolated from buffy coats using standard density gradient centrifugation. Total RNA was extracted from sorted cells using an RNeasy Mini Kit. Study-wide findings and limitations: Because surface CD5, which has been linked to self-reactivity in mice, was comparable between naive subsets, TCR interaction strength was also inferred from TRB CDR3 physicochemical properties. Within the same donor, TRBV-TRBJ usage looked similar between naive CXCR3-negative and CXCR3-positive cells, but memory cells had distinct patterns. Repertoire diversity was comparably high in both naive subsets but much lower in memory CD8+ T cells. CXCR3 expression partially decreased after cryopreservation, so most assays used freshly isolated PBMCs.

Sequenced: memory CD8+ T cells from blood. This specimen's cell subset or site label, per the study, means: conventional CD8+ memory T cells (TMEM), sorted as controls. The sequence came from a human donor in good health. Some clones in this sample may be carry-over from other donors' samples.

The CDR3 protein is CASSLRSTTGIDTGELFF. Recombination linked TRBV7-6 to TRBJ2-2; TCRdb reports TRBD1, a call that lacks DNA to check it against. The germline V gene supplies CDR1 SGHVS and CDR2 FNYEAQ. Including cysteine and phenylalanine, the CDR3 has 18 amino acids. No DNA is given.